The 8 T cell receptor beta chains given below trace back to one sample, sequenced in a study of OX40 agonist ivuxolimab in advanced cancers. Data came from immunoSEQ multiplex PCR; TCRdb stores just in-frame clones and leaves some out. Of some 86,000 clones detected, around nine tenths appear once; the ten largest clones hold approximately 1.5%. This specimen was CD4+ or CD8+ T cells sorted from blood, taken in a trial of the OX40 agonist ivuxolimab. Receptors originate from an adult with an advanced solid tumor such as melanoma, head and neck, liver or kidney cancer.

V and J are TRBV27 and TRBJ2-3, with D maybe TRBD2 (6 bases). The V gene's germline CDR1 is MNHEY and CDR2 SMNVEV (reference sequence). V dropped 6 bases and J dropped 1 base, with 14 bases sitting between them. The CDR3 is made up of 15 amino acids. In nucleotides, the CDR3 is TGTGCCAGCAGCGCCCGGGGGAGACGCACAGATACGCAGTATTTT. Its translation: CASSARGRRTDTQYF.

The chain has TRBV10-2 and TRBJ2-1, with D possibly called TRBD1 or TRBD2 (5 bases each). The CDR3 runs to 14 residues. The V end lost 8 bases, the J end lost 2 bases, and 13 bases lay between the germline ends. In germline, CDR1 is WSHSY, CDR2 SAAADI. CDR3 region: CASGGTPPYNEQFF. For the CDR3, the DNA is TGCGCCAGCGGGGGAACCCCTCCCTACAATGAGCAGTTCTTC.

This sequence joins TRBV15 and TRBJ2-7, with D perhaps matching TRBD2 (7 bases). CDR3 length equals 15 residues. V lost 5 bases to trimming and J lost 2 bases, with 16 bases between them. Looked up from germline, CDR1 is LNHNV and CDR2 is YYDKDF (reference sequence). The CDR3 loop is CATSLEGGGAYEQYF. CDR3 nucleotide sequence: TGTGCCACCAGCCTCGAGGGAGGGGGAGCCTACGAGCAGTACTTC.

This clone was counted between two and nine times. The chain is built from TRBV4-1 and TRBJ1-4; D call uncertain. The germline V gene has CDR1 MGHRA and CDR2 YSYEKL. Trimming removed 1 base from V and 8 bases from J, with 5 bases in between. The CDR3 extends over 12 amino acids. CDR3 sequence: CASSQAYEKLFF. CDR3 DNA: TGCGCCAGCAGCCAAGCATACGAAAAACTGTTTTTT.

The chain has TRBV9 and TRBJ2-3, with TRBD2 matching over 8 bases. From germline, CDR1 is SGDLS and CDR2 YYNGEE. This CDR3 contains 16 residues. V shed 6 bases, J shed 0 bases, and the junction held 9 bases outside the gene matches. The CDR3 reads CASTSLADPSTDTQYF. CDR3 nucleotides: TGTGCCAGCACCTCACTAGCGGACCCTAGCACAGATACGCAGTATTTT. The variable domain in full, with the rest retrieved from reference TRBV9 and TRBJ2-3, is DSGVTQTPKHLITATGQRVTLRCSPRSGDLSVYWYQQSLDQGLQFLIQYYNGEERAKGNILERFSAQQFPDLHSELNLSSLELGDSALYFCASTSLADPSTDTQYFGPGTRLTVL.

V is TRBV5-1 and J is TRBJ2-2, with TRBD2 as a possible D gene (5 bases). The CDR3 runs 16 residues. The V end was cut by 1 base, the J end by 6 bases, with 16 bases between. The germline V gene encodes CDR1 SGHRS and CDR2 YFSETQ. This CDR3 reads CASSLLPGKGAGELFF. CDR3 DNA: TGCGCCAGCAGCTTGTTACCGGGGAAGGGTGCCGGGGAGCTGTTTTTT.

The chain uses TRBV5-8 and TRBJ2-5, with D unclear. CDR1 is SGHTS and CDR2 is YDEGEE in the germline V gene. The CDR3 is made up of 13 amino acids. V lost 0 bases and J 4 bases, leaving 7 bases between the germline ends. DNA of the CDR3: TGTGCCAGCAGCTTGGGTCTGTCAGAGACCCAGTACTTC. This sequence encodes CASSLGLSETQYF.

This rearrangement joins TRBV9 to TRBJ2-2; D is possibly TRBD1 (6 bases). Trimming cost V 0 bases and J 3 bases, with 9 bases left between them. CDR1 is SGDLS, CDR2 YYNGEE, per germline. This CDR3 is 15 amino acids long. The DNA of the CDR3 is TGTGCCAGCAGCGTAGAAGGGGGAGACACCGGGGAGCTGTTTTTT. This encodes CASSVEGGDTGELFF.